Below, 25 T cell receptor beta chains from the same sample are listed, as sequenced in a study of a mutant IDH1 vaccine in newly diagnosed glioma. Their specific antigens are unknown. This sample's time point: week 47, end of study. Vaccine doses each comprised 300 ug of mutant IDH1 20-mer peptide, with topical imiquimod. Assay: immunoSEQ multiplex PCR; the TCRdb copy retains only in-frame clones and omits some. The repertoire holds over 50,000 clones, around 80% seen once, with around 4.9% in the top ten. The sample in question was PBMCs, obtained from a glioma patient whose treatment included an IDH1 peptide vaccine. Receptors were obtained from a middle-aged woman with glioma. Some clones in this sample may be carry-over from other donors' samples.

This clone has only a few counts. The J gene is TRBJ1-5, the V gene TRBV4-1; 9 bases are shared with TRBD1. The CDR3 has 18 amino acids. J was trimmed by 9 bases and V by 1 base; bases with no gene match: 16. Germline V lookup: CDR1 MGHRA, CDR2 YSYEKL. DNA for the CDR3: TGCGCCAGCAGCCAAGTTAGCCACCTCGGGACAGGGACGTGGCCCCAGCATTTT. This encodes CASSQVSHLGTGTWPQHF.

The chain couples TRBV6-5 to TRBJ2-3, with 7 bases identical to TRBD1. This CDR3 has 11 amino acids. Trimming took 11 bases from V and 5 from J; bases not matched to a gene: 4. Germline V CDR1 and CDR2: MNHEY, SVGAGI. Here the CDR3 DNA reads TGTGCCGTACAGGGGATAGATACGCAGTATTTT. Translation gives CAVQGIDTQYF.

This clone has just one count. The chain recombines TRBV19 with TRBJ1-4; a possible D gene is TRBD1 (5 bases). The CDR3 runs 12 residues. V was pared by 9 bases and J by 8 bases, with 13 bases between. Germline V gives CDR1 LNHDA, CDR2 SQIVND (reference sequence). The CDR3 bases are TGTGCCAGCCAGGAGTGGGGGGAAAAACTGTTTTTT. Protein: CASQEWGEKLFF.

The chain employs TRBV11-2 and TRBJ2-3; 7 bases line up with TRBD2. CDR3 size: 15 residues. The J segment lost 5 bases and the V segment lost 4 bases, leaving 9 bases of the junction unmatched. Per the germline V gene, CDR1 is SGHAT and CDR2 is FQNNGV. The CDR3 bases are TGTGCCAGCAGCTCATGGGAGCGGGGAATAGATACGCAGTATTTT. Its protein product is CASSSWERGIDTQYF.

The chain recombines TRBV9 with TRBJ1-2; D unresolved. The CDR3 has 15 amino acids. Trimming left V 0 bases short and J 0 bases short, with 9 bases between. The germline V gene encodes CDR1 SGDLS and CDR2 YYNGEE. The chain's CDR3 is CASSVDPGANYGYTF. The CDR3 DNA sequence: TGTGCCAGCAGCGTAGACCCGGGAGCTAACTATGGCTACACCTTC. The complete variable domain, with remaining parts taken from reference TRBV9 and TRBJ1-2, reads DSGVTQTPKHLITATGQRVTLRCSPRSGDLSVYWYQQSLDQGLQFLIQYYNGEERAKGNILERFSAQQFPDLHSELNLSSLELGDSALYFCASSVDPGANYGYTFGSGTRLTVV.

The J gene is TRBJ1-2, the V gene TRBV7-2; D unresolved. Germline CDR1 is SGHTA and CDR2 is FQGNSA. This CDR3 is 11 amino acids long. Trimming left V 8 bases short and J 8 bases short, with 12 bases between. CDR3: CASSLLGGYTF. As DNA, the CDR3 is TGTGCCAGCTCGTTACTGGGAGGCTACACCTTC.

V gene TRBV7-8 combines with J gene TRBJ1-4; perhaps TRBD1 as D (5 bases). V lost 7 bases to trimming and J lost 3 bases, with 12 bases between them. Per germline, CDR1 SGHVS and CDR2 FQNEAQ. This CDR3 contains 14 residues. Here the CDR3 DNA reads TGTGCCAGCACCGCACAGGCCTCTAATGAAAAACTGTTTTTT. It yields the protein CASTAQASNEKLFF. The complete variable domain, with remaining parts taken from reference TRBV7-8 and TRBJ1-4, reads GAGVSQSPRYKVAKRGQDVALRCDPISGHVSLFWYQQALGQGPEFLTYFQNEAQLDKSGLPSDRFFAERPEGSVSTLKIQRTQQEDSAVYLCASTAQASNEKLFFGSGTQLSVL.

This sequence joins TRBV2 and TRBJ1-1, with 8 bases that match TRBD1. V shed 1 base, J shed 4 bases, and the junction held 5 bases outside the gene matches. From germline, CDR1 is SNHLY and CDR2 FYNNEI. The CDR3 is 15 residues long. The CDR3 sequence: CASSEGFTGGTEAFF. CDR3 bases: TGTGCCAGCAGTGAAGGGTTCACAGGGGGCACTGAAGCTTTCTTT. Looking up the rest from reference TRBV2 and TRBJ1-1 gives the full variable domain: EPEVTQTPSHQVTQMGQEVILRCVPISNHLYFYWYRQILGQKVEFLVSFYNNEISEKSEIFDDQFSVERPDGSNFTLKIRSTKLEDSAMYFCASSEGFTGGTEAFFGQGTRLTVV.

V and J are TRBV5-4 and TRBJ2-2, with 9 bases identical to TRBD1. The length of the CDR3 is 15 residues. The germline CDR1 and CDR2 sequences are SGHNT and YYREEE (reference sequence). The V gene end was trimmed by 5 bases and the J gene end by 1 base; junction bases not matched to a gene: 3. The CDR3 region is CASRTGGVNTGELFF. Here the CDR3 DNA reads TGTGCCAGCAGGACAGGGGGAGTGAACACCGGGGAGCTGTTTTTT.

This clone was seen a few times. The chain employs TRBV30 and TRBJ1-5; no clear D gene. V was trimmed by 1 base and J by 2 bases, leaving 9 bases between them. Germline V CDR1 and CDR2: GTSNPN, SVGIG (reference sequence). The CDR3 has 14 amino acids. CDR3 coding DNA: TGTGCCTGGAGTGAGGGCGGAGGCAATCAGCCCCAGCATTTT. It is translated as CAWSEGGGNQPQHF. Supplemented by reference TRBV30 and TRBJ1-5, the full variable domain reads SQTIHQWPATLVQPVGSPLSLECTVEGTSNPNLYWYRQAAGRGLQLLFYSVGIGQISSEVPQNLSASRPQDRQFILSSKKLLLSDSGFYLCAWSEGGGNQPQHFGDGTRLSIL.

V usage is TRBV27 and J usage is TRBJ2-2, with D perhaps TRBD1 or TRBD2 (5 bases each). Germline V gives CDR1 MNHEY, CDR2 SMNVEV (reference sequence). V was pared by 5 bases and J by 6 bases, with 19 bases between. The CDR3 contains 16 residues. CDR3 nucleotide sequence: TGTGCCAGCAGTCTACTCCGGGCCGTGGGGGCCGGGGAGCTGTTTTTT. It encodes CASSLLRAVGAGELFF.

The CDR3 loop is CASSPQGSGNTIYF. Here the CDR3 DNA reads TGTGCCAGCAGCCCACAGGGGTCTGGAAACACCATATATTTT. The rearrangement uses TRBV7-8 and TRBJ1-3; 7 bases fit TRBD1. This CDR3 is 14 amino acids long. Germline-derived CDR1 and CDR2 are SGHVS and FQNEAQ. The V and J ends lost 5 bases and 1 base, in that order; junction bases with no gene match: 2.

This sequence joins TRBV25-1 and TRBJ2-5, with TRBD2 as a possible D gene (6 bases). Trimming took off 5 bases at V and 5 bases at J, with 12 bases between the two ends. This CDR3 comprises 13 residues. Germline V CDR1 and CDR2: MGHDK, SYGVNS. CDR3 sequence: CASSQGRGETQYF. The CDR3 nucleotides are TGTGCCAGCAGTCAAGGTCGGGGGGAGACCCAGTACTTC.

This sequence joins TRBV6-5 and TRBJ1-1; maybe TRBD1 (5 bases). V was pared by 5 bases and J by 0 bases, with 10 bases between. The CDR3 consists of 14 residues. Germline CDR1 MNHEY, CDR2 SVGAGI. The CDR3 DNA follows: TGTGCCAGCAGTCGGTCAGGGCTGAACACTGAAGCTTTCTTT. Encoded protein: CASSRSGLNTEAFF.

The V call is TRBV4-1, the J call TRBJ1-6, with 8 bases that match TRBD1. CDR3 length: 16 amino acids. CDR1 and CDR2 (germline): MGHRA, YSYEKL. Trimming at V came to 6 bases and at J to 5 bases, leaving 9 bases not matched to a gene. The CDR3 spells CASSPLPTGDNSPLHF. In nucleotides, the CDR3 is TGCGCCAGCAGTCCCCTCCCGACAGGGGATAATTCACCCCTCCACTTT.

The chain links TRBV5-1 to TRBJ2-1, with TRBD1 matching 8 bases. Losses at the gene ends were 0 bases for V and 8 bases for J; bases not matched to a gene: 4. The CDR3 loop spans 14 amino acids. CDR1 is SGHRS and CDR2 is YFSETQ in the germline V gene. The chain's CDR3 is CASSLGGQVDEQFF. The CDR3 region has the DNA TGCGCCAGCAGCTTGGGGGGACAGGTCGATGAGCAGTTCTTC.

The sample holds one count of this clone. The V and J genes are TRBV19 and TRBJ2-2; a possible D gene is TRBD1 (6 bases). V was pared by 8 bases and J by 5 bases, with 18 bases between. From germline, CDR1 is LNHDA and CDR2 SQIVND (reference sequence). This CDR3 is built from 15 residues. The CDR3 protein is CASCVGASNTGELFF. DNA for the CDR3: TGTGCCAGTTGTGTGGGGGCGAGTAATACCGGGGAGCTGTTTTTT.

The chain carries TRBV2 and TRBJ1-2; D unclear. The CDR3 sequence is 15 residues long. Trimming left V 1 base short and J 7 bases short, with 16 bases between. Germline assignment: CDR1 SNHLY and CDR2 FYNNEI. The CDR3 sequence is CASSEVRTYEGGYTF. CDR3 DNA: TGTGCCAGCAGTGAAGTTCGGACTTATGAGGGTGGCTACACCTTC.

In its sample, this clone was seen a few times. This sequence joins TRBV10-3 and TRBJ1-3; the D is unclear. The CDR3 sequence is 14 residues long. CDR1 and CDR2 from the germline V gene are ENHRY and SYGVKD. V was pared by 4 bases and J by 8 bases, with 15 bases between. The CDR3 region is CAISVGVMEDTIYF. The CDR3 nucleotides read TGTGCCATCAGTGTCGGGGTGATGGAGGACACCATATATTTT.

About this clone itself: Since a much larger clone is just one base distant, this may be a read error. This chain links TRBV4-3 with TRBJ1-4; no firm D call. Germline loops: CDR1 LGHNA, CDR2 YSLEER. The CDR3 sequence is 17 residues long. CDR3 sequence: CATSQEIMLGRAEKLFF. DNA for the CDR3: TGCGCCACCAGCCAAGAAATAATGCTAGGTCGGGCGGAAAAACTGTTTTTT.

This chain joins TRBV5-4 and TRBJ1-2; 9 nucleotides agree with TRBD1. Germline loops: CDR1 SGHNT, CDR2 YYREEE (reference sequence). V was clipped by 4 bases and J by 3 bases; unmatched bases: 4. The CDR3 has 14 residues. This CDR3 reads CASSDRGKDYGYTF. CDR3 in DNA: TGTGCCAGCAGCGACAGGGGGAAAGACTATGGCTACACCTTC.

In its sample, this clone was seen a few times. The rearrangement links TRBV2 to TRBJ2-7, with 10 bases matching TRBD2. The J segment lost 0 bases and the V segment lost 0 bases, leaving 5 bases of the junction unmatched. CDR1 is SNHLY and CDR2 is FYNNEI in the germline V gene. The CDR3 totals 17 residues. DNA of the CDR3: TGTGCCAGCAGTGAAGCGCCCCTAGCGGGGGCCTCCTACGAGCAGTACTTC. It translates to CASSEAPLAGASYEQYF.

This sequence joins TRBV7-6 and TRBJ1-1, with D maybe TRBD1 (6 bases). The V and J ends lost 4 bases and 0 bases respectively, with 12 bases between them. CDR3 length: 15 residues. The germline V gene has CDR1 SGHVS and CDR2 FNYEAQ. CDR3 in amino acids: CASSSGQGLNTEAFF. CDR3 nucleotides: TGTGCCAGCAGCTCCGGTCAGGGGCTGAACACTGAAGCTTTCTTT.

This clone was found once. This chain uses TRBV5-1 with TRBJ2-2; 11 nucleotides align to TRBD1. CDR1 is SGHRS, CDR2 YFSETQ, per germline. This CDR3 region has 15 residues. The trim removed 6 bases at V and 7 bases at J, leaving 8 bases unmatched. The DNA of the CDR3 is TGCGCCAGCACGAGGACAGGGGGCGCTGGCGGGGAGCTGTTTTTT. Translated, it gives CASTRTGGAGGELFF.

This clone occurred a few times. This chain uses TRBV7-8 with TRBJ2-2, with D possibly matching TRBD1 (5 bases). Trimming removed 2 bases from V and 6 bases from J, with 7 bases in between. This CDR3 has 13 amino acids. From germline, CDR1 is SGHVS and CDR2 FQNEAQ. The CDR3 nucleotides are TGTGCCAGCAGCTTAATAGGGGCCGGGGAGCTGTTTTTT. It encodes CASSLIGAGELFF.